This is a list of T cell receptor beta chains from one sample in a study of T cell responses to AZD1222 COVID-19 vaccine. TCRdb's copy holds only in-frame clones and misses some; the assay was immunoSEQ multiplex PCR. Its table records 150,000 or so clones. Sequenced: peripheral blood. The receptors derive from an adult in good health. The conserved cysteine and the conserved F or W are not part of the CDR3 here.

TRBJ1-2,TRBV5-1,ASRVQSTNYGYT
TRBJ2-1,TRBV29-1,SVFTTGSSYNEQF
TRBJ1-1,TRBV18,ASSPTNPGRDTEAF
TRBJ2-7,TRBV29-1,SAGDRSHYEQY
TRBJ2-7,TRBV19,ASSIGSGTYEQY
TRBJ2-7,TRBV6-6,ASSSTGPYEQY
TRBJ2-1,TRBV19,ASSITSSSYNEQF
TRBJ1-2,TRBV7-8,ASSSWTDENYGYT
TRBJ1-1,TRBV5-4,ASRRQGVLMNTEAF
TRBJ2-2,TRBV6-5,ASSLQVNTGELF
TRBJ2-5,TRBV7-9,ASSFSSQETQY
TRBJ1-5,TRBV7-8,ASSLVSRDRGLSQPQH
TRBJ1-2,TRBV6-1,ASSEAGTPGRGYT
TRBJ1-2,TRBV18,ASSPAYRAGGSNYGYT
TRBJ2-3,TRBV19,ASGDRGDTQY
TRBJ1-6,TRBV10-3,ATTRGPDNSPLH
TRBJ1-1,TRBV10-3,AISPAPNTEAF
TRBJ1-1,TRBV5-5,ASSPHGGRNTEAF
TRBJ2-5,TRBV14,ASSRFRKSGGQETQY
TRBJ1-2,TRBV10-3,AISESTGRDYGYT